Sequencing of this T cell receptor beta chain was carried out in a study of T cell responses to AZD1222 COVID-19 vaccine. Study-wide points: Unmutated variant regions reportedly attract nearly half of all spike-specific TCRs.

Notes on this clone: Its antigen is not identified.

This CDR3 has 16 amino acids. In germline, CDR1 is SNHLY, CDR2 FYNNEI. Trimming removed 3 bases from V and 0 bases from J, with 12 bases in between. The method was immunoSEQ multiplex PCR; TCRdb's version includes in-frame clones alone and lacks a portion of them. The sample has 160,000 or so clones; roughly 94% are singletons. This sequence originates from an adult who received the AZD1222 COVID-19 vaccine. V and J are TRBV2 and TRBJ1-3; weak D call: TRBD1 (5 bases). The sequencing here drew on peripheral blood, taken 28 days after the second AZD1222 dose. For the CDR3, the DNA is TGTGCCAGCAGTGAGGAGGGGACCATCTCTGGAAACACCATATATTTT. It translates to CASSEEGTISGNTIYF.